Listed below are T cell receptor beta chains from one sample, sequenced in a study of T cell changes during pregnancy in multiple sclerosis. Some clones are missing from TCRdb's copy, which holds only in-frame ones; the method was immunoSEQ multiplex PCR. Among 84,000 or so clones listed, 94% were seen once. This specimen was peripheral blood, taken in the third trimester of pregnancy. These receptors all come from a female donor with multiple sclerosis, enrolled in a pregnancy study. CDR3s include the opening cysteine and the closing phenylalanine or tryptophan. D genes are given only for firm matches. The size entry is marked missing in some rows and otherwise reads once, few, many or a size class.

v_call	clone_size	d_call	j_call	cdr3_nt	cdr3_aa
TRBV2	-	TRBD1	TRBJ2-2	TGTGCCAGCAGTGAGGGACAGGGAAGTACCGGGGAGCTGTTTTTT	CASSEGQGSTGELFF
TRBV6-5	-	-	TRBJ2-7	TGTGCCAGCAGTTATGGGGGGACCGGCGAGCAGTACTTC	CASSYGGTGEQYF
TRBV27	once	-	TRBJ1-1	TGTGCCAGCAGTTATGGAGAATCGAACACTGAAGCTTTCTTT	CASSYGESNTEAFF
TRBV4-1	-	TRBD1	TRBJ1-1	TGCGCCAGCAGCCAAGTTCCAGGGGGCATAGGAGCTGAAGCTTTCTTT	CASSQVPGGIGAEAFF
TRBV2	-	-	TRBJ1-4	TGTGCCAGCAGATGGGCAATCCCTAATGAAAAACTGTTTTTT	CASRWAIPNEKLFF
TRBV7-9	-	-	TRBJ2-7	TGTGCCAGCAGCTTAGGTCCACCGGTGTCTTACGAGCAGTACTTC	CASSLGPPVSYEQYF
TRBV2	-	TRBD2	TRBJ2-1	TGTGCCAGCACCGGGGCGGGGGGTTTCTCCTTCAATGAGCAGTTCTTC	CASTGAGGFSFNEQFF
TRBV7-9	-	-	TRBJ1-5	TGTGCCAGCAGCGACCAGAACTACAATCAGCCCCAGCATTTT	CASSDQNYNQPQHF
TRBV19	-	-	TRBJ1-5	TGTGCCAGTAAAACAGTCCCTGACCAGCCCCAGCATTTT	CASKTVPDQPQHF
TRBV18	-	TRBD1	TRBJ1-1	TGTGCCAGCTCACCGGAAGCTTGGACAGGGGGCTTTTTCTACACTGAAGCTTTCTTT	CASSPEAWTGGFFYTEAFF
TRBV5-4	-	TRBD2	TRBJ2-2	TGTGCCAGCAGCCCCGGAGGGCTAGCGGACACCGGGGAGCTGTTTTTT	CASSPGGLADTGELFF
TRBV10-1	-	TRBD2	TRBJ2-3	TGCGCCGACGGACTAGCGGGGATGTTCACAGATACGCAGTATTTT	CADGLAGMFTDTQYF
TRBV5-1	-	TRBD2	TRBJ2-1	TGCGCCAGCAGCTTGGAAATTACCGGGACTAGCTCCTACAATGAGCAGTTCTTC	CASSLEITGTSSYNEQFF
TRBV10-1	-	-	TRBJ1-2	TGCGCCAGCAGTGAGGGGGTTCGCGAGGGCGTCTATGGCTACACCTTC	CASSEGVREGVYGYTF
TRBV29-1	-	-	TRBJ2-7	TGCAGCGCCGCAGGTGTTTGGGACGAGCAGTACTTC	CSAAGVWDEQYF
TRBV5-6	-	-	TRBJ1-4	TGTGCCAGCAGCTTCAGCGGGACTGCAGAGATAACTAATGAAAAACTGTTTTTT	CASSFSGTAEITNEKLFF
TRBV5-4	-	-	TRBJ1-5	TGTGCCAGCAGCCTGGGAATCGGGCCCCAGCATTTT	CASSLGIGPQHF
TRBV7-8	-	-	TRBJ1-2	TGTGCCAGCAGCCCCCCTATGAGCGACGGCTACACCTTC	CASSPPMSDGYTF
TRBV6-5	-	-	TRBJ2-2	TGTGCCAGCAGTTATACGAACACCGGGGAGCTGTTTTTT	CASSYTNTGELFF
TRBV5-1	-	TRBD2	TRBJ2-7	TGCGCCAGCAGTCCGACTAGCGGGGGGTCACTATTCTACGAGCAGTACTTC	CASSPTSGGSLFYEQYF
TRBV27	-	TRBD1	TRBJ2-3	TGTGCCAGCAGACCACATGGACAGGGGAGAGATACGCAGTATTTT	CASRPHGQGRDTQYF
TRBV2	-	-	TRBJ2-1	TGTGCCAGCAGTGAAGCCCAGTTTTCGAAGCAGTTCTTC	CASSEAQFSKQFF
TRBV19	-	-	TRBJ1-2	TGTGCCAGTAACGGAGGGAACTATGGCTACACCTTC	CASNGGNYGYTF
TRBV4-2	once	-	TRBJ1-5	TGTGCCAGCAGCCAAGGTATCGGGGTGAGGGTTCAGCCCCAGCATTTT	CASSQGIGVRVQPQHF
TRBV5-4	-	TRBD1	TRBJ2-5	TGTGCCAGCAGCCCACCGGGACAGGGCACAACGGAGACCCAGTACTTC	CASSPPGQGTTETQYF
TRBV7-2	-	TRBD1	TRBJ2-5	TGTGCCAGCAGCTTAGAGGGGGCTGTGGAGACCCAGTACTTC	CASSLEGAVETQYF
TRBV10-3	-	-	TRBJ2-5	TGTGCCATCAGTGACCTCGGACAGAATGGAGAGACCCAGTACTTC	CAISDLGQNGETQYF
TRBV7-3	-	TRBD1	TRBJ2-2	TGTGCCAGCAGCCTGGGACAGGGCGCGAACACCGGGGAGCTGTTTTTT	CASSLGQGANTGELFF
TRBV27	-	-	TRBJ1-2	TGTGCCAGCAGTCCGCGGACAGCCTATGGCTACACCTTC	CASSPRTAYGYTF
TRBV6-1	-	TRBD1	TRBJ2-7	TGTGCCAGCCAGGGGGGACAGGGGGTATACGAGCAGTACTTC	CASQGGQGVYEQYF
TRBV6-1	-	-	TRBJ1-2	TGTGCCAGCAGGCGCGGGGGAGATTACTATGGCTACACCTTC	CASRRGGDYYGYTF
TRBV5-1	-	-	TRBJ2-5	TGCGCCAGCAGCTTAGCAGAGACCCAGTACTTC	CASSLAETQYF
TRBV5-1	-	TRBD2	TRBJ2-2	TGCGCCAGCAGCTCAGGGAGACTAGCGGGGCCGGGGACCGGGGAGCTGTTTTTT	CASSSGRLAGPGTGELFF